The 10 T cell receptor beta chains below all came from one sample that was sequenced in a study of tumor-infiltrating lymphocytes in primary liver carcinoma (TCRdb year 2017). These reads were obtained on an Illumina HiSeq 2500. A constant-region primer and ProtoScript II reverse transcriptase were used to reverse-transcribe TCRbeta-specific cDNA from roughly 0.55 ug total RNA. Three nested multiplex PCR rounds, following a slightly modified ARM-PCR procedure, were used to build the TCRbeta libraries. The first two PCR rounds used multiplex TRBV1-TRBV30 forward primers with a Cbeta reverse primer, each for about 9 cycles. The raw public reads went through TCRdb reprocessing: fastp at Q25, MiXCR clone calling, in-frame beta chains kept. Duplicate CDR3 protein sequences are folded into a single record with the most common DNA and genes. Within this sample are 95,000 to 150,000 distinct CDR3 sequences, with 50% to 70% of them counted one time only. Around 9.3% of the sample rests with the top ten.

Total RNA and DNA were co-extracted from approximately 20-30 mg of bulk tissue with the AllPrep DNA/RNA mini kit, without cell sorting. Sequenced input: liver tumor tissue from sampling region 1. In light of the paper, this sample's cell subset or site label describes: tumor region T1, superior pole. The receptor set was obtained from a woman aged 55-70 years with primary liver carcinoma and hepatitis B virus infection.

Comment on this clonotype: This may be a read error: a much more frequent sequence differs by one nucleotide. The chain combines TRBV28 with TRBJ2-1; perhaps D is TRBD1 or TRBD2 (5 bases each). CDR3 length equals 11 residues. In germline, CDR1 is MDHEN, CDR2 SYDVKM. Here the CDR3 reads CASSLEGPELF. As DNA, the CDR3 is TGTGCCAGCAGTTTAGAGGGGCCGGAGCTCTTC.

A word on this clonotype: At one end the junction does not follow the germline gene, possibly because of a read error. The chain employs TRBV11-2 and TRBJ2-7; 8 nucleotides agree with TRBD1. CDR1 is SGHAT, CDR2 FQNNGV, per germline. The CDR3 runs 14 residues. The CDR3 sequence is CVSSRTGGSYEQYF. DNA of the CDR3: TGTGTCAGCAGCAGAACAGGGGGTAGTTACGAGCAGTACTTC. Based on the CDR3 plus reference TRBV11-2 and TRBJ2-7, the full variable domain is EAGVAQSPRYKIIEKRQSVAFWCNPISGHATLYWYQQILGQGPKLLIQFQNNGVVDDSQLPKDRFSAERLKGVDSTLKIQPAKLEDSAVYLCVSSRTGGSYEQYFGPGTRLTVT.

This clonotype was picked up a small number of times. This clone may be a read error of a much larger clone one base away. This sequence joins TRBV6-6 and TRBJ2-5, with 9 nucleotides matching TRBD1. The CDR3 contains 15 residues. Germline loops: CDR1 MNHNY, CDR2 SVGAGI (reference sequence). CDR3 sequence: CASSYGNRGQETQCF. CDR3 in DNA: TGTGCCAGCAGTTACGGGAACAGGGGGCAAGAGACCCAGTGCTTC.

V and J are TRBV5-6 and TRBJ2-7; 12 positions agree with TRBD2. The CDR3 is 17 amino acids. V shed 4 bases, J shed 6 bases, and the junction held 14 bases outside the gene matches. Looked up from germline, CDR1 is SGHDT and CDR2 is YYEEEE. CDR3 sequence (DNA): TGTGCCAGCAGCCGGGGGACTAGCGGGCTAAGACCTCGCGAGCAGTACTTC. It is translated as CASSRGTSGLRPREQYF.

This clonotype has a count of ten or more. The chain couples TRBV6-5 to TRBJ1-3; 7 nucleotides align to TRBD1. Germline trimming cut 6 bases from V and 8 bases from J; bases unmatched to any gene: 7. From germline, CDR1 is MNHEY and CDR2 SVGAGI. This CDR3 has 13 residues. This CDR3 is CASSYQGGHTIYF. In DNA, the CDR3 is TGTGCCAGCAGCTACCAGGGGGGGCACACCATATATTTT.

A remark on this clonotype: At one end the junction does not follow the germline gene, possibly because of a read error. The rearrangement links TRBV11-2 to TRBJ2-1; D gene unclear. CDR1 and CDR2 (germline): SGHAT, FQNNGV. This CDR3 comprises 17 residues. The CDR3 DNA is TGTCCCAGCAGCTTAAGGCGTACCATGAGCTCCTACAATGAGCAGTTCTTC. Translation gives CPSSLRRTMSSYNEQFF.

For this clonotype: A much bigger clone sits one base away, suggesting this may be a read error. The chain couples TRBV6-6 to TRBJ2-3, with TRBD2 identical over 11 bases. CDR3 size: 18 residues. The trim removed 0 bases at V and 1 base at J, leaving 6 bases unmatched. Per the germline V gene, CDR1 is MNHNY and CDR2 is SVGAGI (reference sequence). In DNA form, the CDR3 reads TGTGCCAGCAGTTACTCGACTACTAGCGGGAGTGGCACAGATACGCAGTATTTT. Its protein is CASSYSTTSGSGTDTQYF.

There are many counts of this clonotype. The V gene is TRBV11-2, the J gene TRBJ2-7; D is uncertain. From germline, CDR1 is SGHAT and CDR2 FQNNGV. The V and J ends lost 1 base and 5 bases respectively, with 6 bases between them. The length of the CDR3 is 12 residues. The CDR3 bases are TGTGCCAGCAGCTTAGTTCAGGACGAGCAGTACTTC. Protein: CASSLVQDEQYF.

Details on this clonotype: A read error is possible here, since a much larger clone lies one base away. V is TRBV28 and J is TRBJ2-7; possibly TRBD1 or TRBD2 for D (5 bases each). Between the trimmed V and J ends, which lost 4 bases and 4 bases, there was a span of 8 bases. Germline V gene sequence: CDR1 MDHEN, CDR2 SYDVKM. This CDR3 is built from 12 residues. Written as DNA, the CDR3 is TGTGCCAGCAGTTCCAGGGAGTACGAGCAGTACTTC. Protein sequence: CASSSREYEQYF.

The chain combines TRBV7-3 with TRBJ2-1; no clear D gene. Germline V gene lookup returns CDR1 SGHTA and CDR2 FQGTGA. Trimming took off 1 base at V and 5 bases at J, with 6 bases between the two ends. The CDR3 runs 13 residues. This chain's CDR3 is CASSLIGNNEQFF. The CDR3 DNA follows: TGTGCCAGCAGCTTAATTGGGAACAATGAGCAGTTCTTC.